This is a list of T cell receptor beta chains from one sample in a study of T cell changes during pregnancy in multiple sclerosis. Sequencing was performed with immunoSEQ multiplex PCR; in TCRdb, only in-frame clones are kept and a portion is missing. The data hold tens of thousands of clones, with roughly nine tenths observed a single time. The material sequenced was CD8+ T cells from peripheral blood mononuclear cells, taken in the second trimester of pregnancy. The source is a female donor with multiple sclerosis, enrolled in a pregnancy study. Both conserved end residues are part of each CDR3. Fields, in order: CDR3 protein, CDR3 DNA, D gene, V gene, clone size, J gene. The D gene is left open where the match is weak. Not every row has a clone size; where given, it reads once, few, many or a size class.

CASILGYRGRVWNTEAFF	TGTGCCAGCATCCTTGGATACAGGGGGCGAGTCTGGAACACTGAAGCTTTCTTT	TRBD1	TRBV5-6	.	TRBJ1-1
CASSLYAGVGTSEYEQYF	TGTGCCAGCAGTTTATACGCAGGGGTTGGGACTAGCGAGTACGAGCAGTACTTC	TRBD2	TRBV28	.	TRBJ2-7
CASSALTGQETQYF	TGCGCCAGCAGCGCCTTGACAGGGCAAGAGACCCAGTACTTC	TRBD1	TRBV10-1	.	TRBJ2-5
CASSDRDRGHEQYF	TGTGCCAGCAGTGACCGGGACAGGGGGCACGAGCAGTACTTC	TRBD1	TRBV2	.	TRBJ2-7
CASSIPHNRAATNEKLFF	TGTGCCAGTAGTATCCCTCATAACAGGGCCGCAACTAATGAAAAACTGTTTTTT	.	TRBV19	.	TRBJ1-4
CASSPSGGPNEKLFF	TGCGCCAGCAGCCCCTCAGGGGGCCCTAATGAAAAACTGTTTTTT	TRBD1	TRBV4-1	.	TRBJ1-4
CASSALAGDEQYF	TGCGCCAGCAGTGCTCTAGCGGGAGACGAGCAGTACTTC	TRBD2	TRBV10-2	medium-sized	TRBJ2-7
CASSIAGGPAGELFF	TGTGCCAGTAGTATAGCGGGAGGGCCTGCCGGGGAGCTGTTTTTT	TRBD2	TRBV19	.	TRBJ2-2
CASSTDEKLFF	TGTGCCAGTAGTACTGATGAAAAACTGTTTTTT	.	TRBV19	once	TRBJ1-4
CASSDRSGVRSYEQYF	TGCGCCAGCAGTGACCGTTCGGGAGTTCGGTCCTACGAGCAGTACTTC	.	TRBV10-2	.	TRBJ2-7
CASSPGQGRETQYF	TGCGCCAGCAGCCCGGGACAGGGTAGGGAGACCCAGTACTTC	TRBD1	TRBV5-1	.	TRBJ2-5
CASSVDRVGDIQYF	TGCGCCAGCAGTGTTGACAGGGTAGGAGACATTCAGTACTTC	TRBD1	TRBV10-1	.	TRBJ2-4
CASSRTGIPGELFF	TGTGCCAGCAGCCGAACAGGGATCCCCGGGGAGCTGTTTTTT	.	TRBV14	.	TRBJ2-2
CAWTSMLLDTQYF	TGTGCCTGGACTAGCATGTTGTTAGATACGCAGTATTTT	.	TRBV30	.	TRBJ2-3
CASSSYTTGRAHEQYF	TGTGCCAGCAGTTCTTATACTACAGGGCGGGCCCACGAGCAGTACTTC	.	TRBV27	.	TRBJ2-7
CASSLATSGGSSYNEQFF	TGTGCCAGCAGTTTGGCGACTAGCGGGGGGAGCTCCTACAATGAGCAGTTCTTC	TRBD2	TRBV28	.	TRBJ2-1
CASSESTSGPYEQYF	TGTGCCAGCAGTGAGTCGACTAGCGGACCTTACGAGCAGTACTTC	TRBD2	TRBV6-1	.	TRBJ2-7
CASSSGQGGYEQYF	TGTGCCAGCAGTTCGGGACAGGGGGGTTACGAGCAGTACTTC	TRBD1	TRBV11-2	.	TRBJ2-7
CASRVASTGELFF	TGTGCCAGTAGAGTAGCTAGCACCGGGGAGCTGTTTTTT	.	TRBV19	once	TRBJ2-2
CASSILGLMNTEAFF	TGTGCCAGTAGTATATTAGGACTCATGAACACTGAAGCTTTCTTT	.	TRBV19	once	TRBJ1-1
CASSRGLAGLFSNEQFF	TGCGCCAGCAGCCGGGGACTAGCGGGACTCTTTTCCAATGAGCAGTTCTTC	TRBD2	TRBV5-1	.	TRBJ2-1
CASSQADRNYEQYF	TGCGCCAGCAGCCAGGCCGACAGAAACTACGAGCAGTACTTC	.	TRBV4-1	.	TRBJ2-7
CASSAQGNYGYTF	TGTGCCAGCAGCGCCCAGGGTAACTATGGCTACACCTTC	.	TRBV27	.	TRBJ1-2
CASSLTGGVNEQYF	TGCGCCAGCAGCCTGACAGGGGGCGTGAACGAGCAGTACTTC	TRBD1	TRBV5-1	.	TRBJ2-7
CAWRTANYGYTF	TGTGCCTGGAGGACAGCCAACTATGGCTACACCTTC	.	TRBV30	.	TRBJ1-2
CASSEAEGGPDTQYF	TGTGCCAGCAGTGAAGCCGAGGGAGGCCCAGATACGCAGTATTTT	.	TRBV2	.	TRBJ2-3
CASSLIQVAGIQETQYF	TGTGCCAGCAGTTTGATTCAGGTAGCGGGCATACAAGAGACCCAGTACTTC	TRBD2	TRBV27	.	TRBJ2-5
CASSELYSSYNSPLHF	TGTGCCAGCAGTGAATTGTATAGCTCCTATAATTCACCCCTCCACTTT	.	TRBV6-1	.	TRBJ1-6
CASMELVGDQREPNYGYTF	TGTGCCAGCATGGAGTTAGTGGGAGACCAGAGAGAACCTAACTATGGCTACACCTTC	.	TRBV7-9	.	TRBJ1-2
CASSQRFAGNYGYTF	TGCGCCAGCAGCCAACGTTTTGCAGGGAACTATGGCTACACCTTC	.	TRBV4-3	.	TRBJ1-2
CASSLFVAAGRRLFF	TGTGCCAGCAGCTTGTTCGTGGCTGCAGGGCGCCGACTGTTTTTT	.	TRBV5-6	.	TRBJ1-4
CASSESRDRGPKNTEAFF	TGCGCCAGCAGTGAGTCCCGGGACAGGGGCCCAAAGAACACTGAAGCTTTCTTT	TRBD1	TRBV10-1	.	TRBJ1-1
CASSYSPDRGRTEAFF	TGTGCCAGCAGTTACTCACCGGACAGGGGGCGGACTGAAGCTTTCTTT	TRBD1	TRBV6-5	.	TRBJ1-1
CASSPIGVLSTDTQYF	TGTGCCAGCAGTCCTATAGGGGTGCTTAGCACAGATACGCAGTATTTT	.	TRBV27	.	TRBJ2-3
CASSLGVLEQYF	TGTGCCAGCAGCTTAGGAGTACTCGAGCAGTACTTC	.	TRBV7-2	.	TRBJ2-7
CASSPEWGLGLAEETQYF	TGTGCCAGCAGCCCAGAGTGGGGGCTCGGTCTAGCGGAAGAGACCCAGTACTTC	.	TRBV7-2	.	TRBJ2-5
CASRNLATNTGELFF	TGTGCCAGCAGGAATCTAGCGACGAACACCGGGGAGCTGTTTTTT	.	TRBV7-8	.	TRBJ2-2
CASSSPGTAWHTGELFF	TGTGCCAGCAGCTCCCCCGGGACAGCGTGGCACACCGGGGAGCTGTTTTTT	TRBD1	TRBV7-2	.	TRBJ2-2
CASSFGQRNTGELFF	TGTGCCAGCAGTTTTGGGCAGAGGAACACCGGGGAGCTGTTTTTT	.	TRBV28	.	TRBJ2-2
CASSLLSREAGELFF	TGTGCCAGCAGTTTATTGTCCAGGGAGGCGGGGGAGCTGTTTTTT	.	TRBV27	once	TRBJ2-2
CASSLTIAGRGEQFF	TGTGCCAGCAGCTTAACGATAGCGGGACGAGGTGAGCAGTTCTTC	TRBD2	TRBV7-3	.	TRBJ2-1
CASKGQGRQGGYTF	TGTGCCAGCAAGGGTCAGGGGCGCCAGGGTGGCTACACCTTC	.	TRBV25-1	.	TRBJ1-2
CASSELTGTNEKLFF	TGTGCCAGCAGTGAACTGACAGGGACTAATGAAAAACTGTTTTTT	TRBD1	TRBV6-1	.	TRBJ1-4
CATRTRANEQFF	TGTGCCACCAGGACTAGGGCAAATGAGCAGTTCTTC	TRBD2	TRBV27	once	TRBJ2-1
CAWSVNVRVFNRYTF	TGTGCCTGGAGTGTAAATGTCAGGGTATTCAATCGCTACACCTTC	.	TRBV30	.	TRBJ1-2
CASWDRGNTEAFF	TGTGCCAGTTGGGACAGGGGGAACACTGAAGCTTTCTTT	TRBD1	TRBV19	.	TRBJ1-1
CSVEMTGGPSVGNEQFF	TGCAGCGTTGAAATGACGGGAGGGCCCTCGGTGGGCAATGAGCAGTTCTTC	TRBD2	TRBV29-1	.	TRBJ2-1
CASSIGQGDYEQYF	TGCGCCAGCAGCATAGGACAGGGGGACTACGAGCAGTACTTC	TRBD1	TRBV5-1	.	TRBJ2-7
CASSPAGGAVGGYTF	TGCGCCAGCAGCCCCGCAGGGGGCGCTGTAGGTGGCTACACCTTC	TRBD1	TRBV5-1	once	TRBJ1-2
CASSLEGAGSEQFF	TGTGCCAGCAGCTTAGAGGGCGCCGGGAGTGAGCAGTTCTTC	.	TRBV7-6	.	TRBJ2-1
CASSFSTGVDYEQYF	TGTGCCAGCAGTTTTTCGACAGGGGTGGACTACGAGCAGTACTTC	TRBD1	TRBV27	.	TRBJ2-7